Described below is a single TCR beta chain sequence and its context. The antigen remains unidentified. An input of about 0.5 to 1 ug of RNA was subjected to reverse transcription using random hexamers. immunoSEQ multiplex PCR amplified TCR beta CDR3 across 54 Vbeta, 13 Jbeta. TCRdb fed the immunoSEQ multiplex PCR reads into MiXCR, producing one record per CDR3 protein. The sample records about 210,000 distinct CDR3 sequences, 95% being singletons. CD8+ and CD4+ T cells from blood underwent TCR beta sequencing, which was carried out in a high-throughput format. TEMRA cells were FACS-enriched, unlike CD8+ and CD4+ T cells, which were negatively isolated. This sample is drawn from a study of CD8 T cells in Susac syndrome. Overall study results and limits: As the study acknowledged, the number of individuals who were part of its TCR sequencing and HLA analysis was relatively small.

V lost 0 bases and J 10 bases, leaving 10 bases between the germline ends. CDR3 length: 14 residues. Germline CDR1 reads SGHTA; CDR2 reads FQGTGA. J is TRBJ1-6 and V is TRBV7-3; no clear D. The sequenced sample was CD4+ T cells from PBMCs. The sequence came from a human donor with multiple sclerosis. The CDR3 region is CASSLTREGSPLHF. For the CDR3, the DNA is TGTGCCAGCAGCTTAACCCGGGAGGGATCACCCCTCCACTTT.